The 11 T cell receptor beta chains below come from one sample, sequenced in a study of blood T cell repertoires in COVID-19. The assay was immunoSEQ multiplex PCR, and TCRdb's table has in-frame clones only and misses some. The table has around 450,000 clones, around 88% seen once. Sample: peripheral blood. The receptors come from a young woman with acute or convalescent COVID-19.

The genes are TRBV7-9 and TRBJ2-7, with 7 bases that match TRBD1. Germline values: CDR1 SEHNR, CDR2 FQNEAQ (reference sequence). The ends lost 2 bases at V and 6 bases at J; junction bases unmatched: 7. The CDR3 has 14 amino acids. CDR3 amino acids: CASSLTRQGGEQYF. The CDR3 DNA follows: TGTGCCAGCAGCTTAACTCGACAGGGTGGCGAGCAGTACTTC.

The chain joins TRBV29-1 to TRBJ2-2, with no clear D. The CDR3 runs to 13 residues. V lost 4 bases and J lost 4, with 10 bases in between. Germline CDR1 is SQVTM and CDR2 is ANQGSEA. In nucleotides, the CDR3 is TGCAGCGTTGTAGCCAAAGTCACCGGGGAGCTGTTTTTT. Amino acids: CSVVAKVTGELFF.

This clone occurred a few times. The V gene is TRBV10-3, the J gene TRBJ2-7; a weak D match, TRBD1 (6 bases). From germline, CDR1 is ENHRY and CDR2 SYGVKD. V was shortened by 0 bases and J by 8 bases, with 23 bases between the two germline ends. The CDR3 runs 17 residues. CDR3 DNA: TGTGCCATCAGTGAGTCGGTGTCCCCGGGGCAGGGGTACCAGCAGTACTTC. Translated: CAISESVSPGQGYQQYF.

This chain links TRBV7-6 with TRBJ2-5, with D tentatively TRBD1 (6 bases). Looked up from germline, CDR1 is SGHVS and CDR2 is FNYEAQ. V was trimmed by 1 base and J by 2 bases, leaving 17 bases between them. There are 17 residues in the CDR3. DNA for the CDR3: TGTGCCAGCAGCTTAGGCCCACCGGGACACCATCAAGAGACCCAGTACTTC. This codes for CASSLGPPGHHQETQYF.

The V gene is TRBV20-1, the J gene TRBJ2-2; D ambiguous. Trimming pared 3 bases from V and 1 base from J, leaving 6 bases between. This CDR3 has 13 amino acids. The germline CDR1 and CDR2 sequences are DFQATT and SNEGSKA (reference sequence). For the CDR3, the DNA is TGCAGTGCTAGTATTAGGAACACCGGGGAGCTGTTTTTT. Residues: CSASIRNTGELFF.

The rearrangement joins TRBV27 to TRBJ1-6; 7 nucleotides line up with TRBD1. The CDR3 runs to 12 residues. J gave up 12 bases and V 6 bases, and 5 bases lay outside the gene matches. The germline CDR1 and CDR2 sequences are MNHEY and SMNVEV (reference sequence). CDR3 protein: CASRAGQLPLHF. The CDR3 nucleotides are TGTGCCAGCAGGGCGGGACAGCTACCCCTCCACTTT.

This sequence joins TRBV5-1 and TRBJ2-1; maybe TRBD2 (6 bases). This CDR3 region has 14 residues. CDR1 is SGHRS and CDR2 is YFSETQ in the germline V gene. Trimming stripped 0 bases from V and 5 bases from J, with 9 bases between. The CDR3 region has the DNA TGCGCCAGCAGCTTGGTGGCGGGGAACAATGAGCAGTTCTTC. This gives the protein CASSLVAGNNEQFF.

The CDR3 reads CASRTLNTEAFF. Written as DNA, the CDR3 is TGTGCCAGCAGAACTTTAAACACTGAAGCTTTCTTT. The gene calls are TRBV6-5 and TRBJ1-1; D is ambiguous. The CDR3 contains 12 residues. Trimming shortened V by 6 bases and J by 2 bases, and 7 bases separated the two germline ends. Germline V gene sequence: CDR1 MNHEY, CDR2 SVGAGI.

There are a few counts of this clone. The chain is built from TRBV19 and TRBJ1-6, with D perhaps matching TRBD1 (6 bases). With 5 bases removed from V and 0 bases from J, the gap between germline ends came to 14 bases. Germline CDR1 is LNHDA and CDR2 is SQIVND (reference sequence). The CDR3 length is 17 residues. CDR3 loop: CASSSTGIRSYNSPLHF. CDR3 coding DNA: TGTGCCAGTAGTTCTACAGGGATTCGCTCCTATAATTCACCCCTCCACTTT.

The chain links TRBV11-2 to TRBJ2-7; the match to TRBD2 covers 9 bases. The V segment lost 2 bases and the J segment 3 bases; nucleotides outside the gene matches: 5. The CDR3 contains 15 residues. Germline CDR1 is SGHAT and CDR2 is FQNNGV. The CDR3, as DNA: TGTGCCAGCAGCTTAATCAGCGGGGGGCGCTACGAGCAGTACTTC. Its translation is CASSLISGGRYEQYF.

V gene TRBV7-3 combines with J gene TRBJ2-3, with 8 bases lining up with TRBD2. CDR3 length equals 15 residues. J lost 2 bases, V lost 3 bases, and 4 bases had no gene match. Looked up from germline, CDR1 is SGHTA and CDR2 is FQGTGA. Here the CDR3 reads CASSFGGGHTDTQYF. CDR3 DNA sequence: TGTGCCAGCAGCTTCGGCGGGGGGCACACAGATACGCAGTATTTT.